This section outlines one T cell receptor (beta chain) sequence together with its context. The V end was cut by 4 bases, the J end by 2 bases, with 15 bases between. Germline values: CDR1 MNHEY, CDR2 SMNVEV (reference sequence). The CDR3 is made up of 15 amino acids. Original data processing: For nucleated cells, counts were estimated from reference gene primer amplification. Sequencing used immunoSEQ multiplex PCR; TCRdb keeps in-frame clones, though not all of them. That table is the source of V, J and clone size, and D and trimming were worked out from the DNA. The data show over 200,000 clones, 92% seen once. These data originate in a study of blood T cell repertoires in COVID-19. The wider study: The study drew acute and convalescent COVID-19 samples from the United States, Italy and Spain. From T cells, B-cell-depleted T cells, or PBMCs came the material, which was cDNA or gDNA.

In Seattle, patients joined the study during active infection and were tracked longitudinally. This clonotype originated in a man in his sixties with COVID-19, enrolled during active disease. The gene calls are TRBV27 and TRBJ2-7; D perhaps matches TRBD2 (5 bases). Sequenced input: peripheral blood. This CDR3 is CASSSGGFLPYEQYF. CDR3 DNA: TGTGCCAGCAGTTCTGGAGGATTCCTTCCCTACGAGCAGTACTTC.